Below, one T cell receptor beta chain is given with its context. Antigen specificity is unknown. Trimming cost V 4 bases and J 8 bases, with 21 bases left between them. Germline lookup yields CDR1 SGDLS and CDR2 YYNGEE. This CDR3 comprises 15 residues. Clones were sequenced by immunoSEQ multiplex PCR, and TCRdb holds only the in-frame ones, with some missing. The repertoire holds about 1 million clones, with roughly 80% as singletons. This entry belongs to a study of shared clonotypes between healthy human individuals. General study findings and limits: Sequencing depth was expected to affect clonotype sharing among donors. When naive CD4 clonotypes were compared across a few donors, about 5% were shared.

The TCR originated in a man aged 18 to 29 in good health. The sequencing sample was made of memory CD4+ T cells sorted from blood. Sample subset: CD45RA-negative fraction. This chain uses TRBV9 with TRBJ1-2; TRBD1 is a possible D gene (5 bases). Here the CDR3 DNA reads TGTGCCAGCAGCCCGGGGGTAGGGGCCTCTATCGGCTACACCTTC. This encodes CASSPGVGASIGYTF.